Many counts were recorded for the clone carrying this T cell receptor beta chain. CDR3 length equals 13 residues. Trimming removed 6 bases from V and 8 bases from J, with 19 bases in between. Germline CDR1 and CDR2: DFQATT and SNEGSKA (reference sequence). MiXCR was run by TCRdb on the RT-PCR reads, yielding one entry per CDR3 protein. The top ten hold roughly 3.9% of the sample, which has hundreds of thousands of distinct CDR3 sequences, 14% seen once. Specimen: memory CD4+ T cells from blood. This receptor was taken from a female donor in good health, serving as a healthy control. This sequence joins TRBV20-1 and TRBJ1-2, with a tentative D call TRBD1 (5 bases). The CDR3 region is CSALAGGRRGYTF. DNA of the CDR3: TGCAGTGCCCTAGCGGGGGGACGACGGGGCTACACCTTC.